The rows below give T cell receptor beta chains drawn from one sample of a study of T cell responses to AZD1222 COVID-19 vaccine. TCRdb keeps only in-frame clones here, not all; method: immunoSEQ multiplex PCR. Here the sample spans about 67,000 clones, 83% being singletons. This material consisted of peripheral blood, taken 28 days after the second AZD1222 dose. These receptor sequences come from an adult who received the AZD1222 COVID-19 vaccine. CDR3s include the opening cysteine and the closing phenylalanine or tryptophan.

>TRBJ2-7|TRBV10-1
CASSDGGVGGLEQYF
>TRBJ2-5|TRBV24-1
CATSDRTGGETQYF
>TRBJ2-1|TRBV11-3
CASSPRGDEQFF
>TRBJ1-2|TRBV30
CAWSVDRGSYGYTF
>TRBJ1-6|TRBV7-2
CASSYRYNSPLHF
>TRBJ2-7|TRBV4-1
CASSQAERLYEQYF
>TRBJ1-4|TRBV6-5
CASSYSNTPTNEKLFF
>TRBJ2-7|TRBV9
CASSVGGTVSYEQYF
>TRBJ1-1|TRBV5-6
CASSSTGWTEAFF
>TRBJ2-7|TRBV6-5
CASSRGQEYEQYF
>TRBJ1-2|TRBV5-4
CASSPGTGGHGYTF
>TRBJ1-5|TRBV19
CASSMDTYQPQHF
>TRBJ2-1|TRBV9
CASSVPGRDNEQFF
>TRBJ2-3|TRBV6-5
CASSYLAREQYF
>TRBJ2-5|TRBV5-1
CASSLRLPETQYF
>TRBJ2-7|TRBV13
CASSFKLGGAYEQYF
>TRBJ2-1|TRBV28
CASSLRSGGSYNEQFF
>TRBJ2-3|TRBV7-9
CASSLVLGGVTDTQYF
>TRBJ2-1|TRBV6-4
CASSVAGGYYNEQFF
>TRBJ2-3|TRBV15
CATSSPGRDTQYF
>TRBJ2-1|TRBV10-3
CAISHGTSGGAYNEQFF
>TRBJ2-5|TRBV20-1
CSAPTMETQYF
>TRBJ2-3|TRBV4-3
CASSHTPPSSGGWPDTQYF
>TRBJ2-7|TRBV27
CASSLQAQFSDEQYF
>TRBJ1-2|TRBV5-8
CASLRTGEYGYTF
>TRBJ2-7|TRBV6-6
CASSYRGPPEAYEQYF
>TRBJ2-1|TRBV7-9
CASSLVGPSEQFF
>TRBJ1-4|TRBV2
CASSGGRGIGEKLFF
>TRBJ2-2|TRBV2
CASSLIGGSNTGELFF